This entry is about one TCR beta chain. As yet, its antigen is unknown. The data are from a study of vaccination and CD4 T cells after COVID-19. As for the study in general: Post-vaccine sample collection happened at a median of approximately 10 weeks after dose two, ranging 14 to 241.

This CDR3 has 13 amino acids. Trimming left V 2 bases short and J 8 bases short, with 12 bases between. Germline loops: CDR1 SEHNR, CDR2 FQNEAQ (reference sequence). An Oncomine TCR Beta short-read assay was used to sequence the DNA from cultured CD4+ T cells. TCRdb ran MiXCR on the PCR reads and lists one entry per CDR3 protein. Here the sample spans 9,500 to 12,000 distinct CDR3 sequences, around three fifths being singletons. The treatment here: roughly ten-day PBMC culture with coronavirus spike peptide pools or control peptides (ViraFEST assay). The specimen was CD4+ T cells from blood, cultured in vitro. This chain uses TRBV7-9 with TRBJ1-2; unclear D gene. The sequence was obtained from a human donor who had recovered from COVID-19. The CDR3 spells CASSLLSGSGYTF. As DNA, the CDR3 is TGTGCCAGCAGCTTACTCAGCGGGAGCGGCTACACCTTC.